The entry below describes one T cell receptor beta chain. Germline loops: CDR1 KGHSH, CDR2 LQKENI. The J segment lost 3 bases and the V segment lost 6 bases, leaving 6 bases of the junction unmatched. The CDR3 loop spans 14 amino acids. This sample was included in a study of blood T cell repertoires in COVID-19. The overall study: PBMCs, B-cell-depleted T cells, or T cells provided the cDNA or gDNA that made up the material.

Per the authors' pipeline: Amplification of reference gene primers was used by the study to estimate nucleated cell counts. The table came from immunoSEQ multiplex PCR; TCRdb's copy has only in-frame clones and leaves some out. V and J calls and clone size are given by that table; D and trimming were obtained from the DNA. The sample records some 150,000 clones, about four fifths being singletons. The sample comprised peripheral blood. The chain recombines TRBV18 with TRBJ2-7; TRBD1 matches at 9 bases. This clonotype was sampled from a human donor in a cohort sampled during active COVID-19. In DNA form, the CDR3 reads TGTGCCAGCTCGCCGGGACAGGGTAACTACGAGCAGTACTTC. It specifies CASSPGQGNYEQYF.